This TCR beta chain was captured by sequencing in a study of shared clonotypes between healthy human individuals. The test was conducted at deep level. Every immunoSEQ plate was one replicate of a subset's evenly spread DNA. Assay: immunoSEQ multiplex PCR; the TCRdb copy retains only in-frame clones and omits some. Here the sample spans over a million clones, roughly 98.5% being singletons. V shed 3 bases and J 8 bases; nucleotides not matched to a gene: 7. CDR1 is SGHRS and CDR2 is YFSETQ in the germline V gene. CDR3 length equals 14 residues. The chain recombines TRBV5-1 with TRBJ1-4; 7 nucleotides match TRBD1. The TCR sequence derives from a man aged 25 to 45 in good health. Material for sequencing was naive CD4+ T cells sorted from blood. Regarding subset: CD45RA+ positively selected. The CDR3 reads CASSYDRVGEKLFF. CDR3 DNA: TGCGCCAGCAGCTACGACAGGGTTGGCGAAAAACTGTTTTTT.